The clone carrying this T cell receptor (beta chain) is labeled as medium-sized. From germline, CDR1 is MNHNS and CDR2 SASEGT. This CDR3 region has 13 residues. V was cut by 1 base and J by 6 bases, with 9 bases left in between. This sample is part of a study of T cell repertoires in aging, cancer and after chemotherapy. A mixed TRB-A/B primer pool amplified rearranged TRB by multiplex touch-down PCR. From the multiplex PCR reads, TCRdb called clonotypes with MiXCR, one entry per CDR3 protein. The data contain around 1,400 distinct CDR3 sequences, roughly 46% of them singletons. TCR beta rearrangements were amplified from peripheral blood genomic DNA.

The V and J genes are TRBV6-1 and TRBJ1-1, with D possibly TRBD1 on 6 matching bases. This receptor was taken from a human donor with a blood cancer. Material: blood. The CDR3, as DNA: TGTGCCAGCAGTGAAGTACAGGGCTCTGAAGCTTTCTTT. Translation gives CASSEVQGSEAFF.